One sample yielded the 5 T cell receptor beta chains listed below, sequenced in a study of T cell changes during pregnancy in multiple sclerosis. The repertoire was sequenced with immunoSEQ multiplex PCR; TCRdb's copy has only in-frame clones and lacks some. This table has 60,000 to 75,000 clones, about 90% appearing once. The sequences come from peripheral blood, collected in the second trimester of pregnancy. The receptors were gathered from a female donor in good health, enrolled as a control in a pregnancy study.

Here the CDR3 reads CASSPGTSGGPNEQYF. The CDR3 DNA is TGTGCCAGCAGTCCCGGGACTAGCGGGGGTCCTAACGAGCAGTACTTC. This chain joins TRBV28 and TRBJ2-7; 14 nucleotides match TRBD2. Germline-derived CDR1 and CDR2 are MDHEN and SYDVKM. The CDR3 runs to 16 residues. With V trimmed by 5 bases and J by 5 bases, 8 bases remained unmatched.

This chain uses TRBV18 with TRBJ1-2; 12 nucleotides line up with TRBD1. The ends lost 2 bases at V and 8 bases at J; junction bases unmatched: 12. The germline gives CDR1 KGHSH, CDR2 LQKENI. This CDR3 region has 17 residues. The CDR3 region has the DNA TGTGCCAGCTCACCAGAGACGACCGGGACAGGGGGCAAAGGCTACACCTTC. Translated, it gives CASSPETTGTGGKGYTF.

The rearrangement links TRBV2 to TRBJ2-7; maybe TRBD1 (6 bases). Between the trimmed V and J ends, which lost 3 bases and 4 bases, there was a span of 19 bases. Germline V CDR1 and CDR2: SNHLY, FYNNEI. CDR3 length: 16 residues. CDR3 sequence: CASSDSVTGLSYEQYF. The DNA for the CDR3 is TGTGCCAGCAGTGACTCAGTAACAGGGCTTTCGTACGAGCAGTACTTC.

The chain has TRBV7-9 and TRBJ1-1; the match to TRBD1 covers 7 bases. The germline V gene has CDR1 SEHNR and CDR2 FQNEAQ (reference sequence). With 7 bases clipped from V and 3 bases from J, the junction kept 8 bases outside the gene matches. The CDR3 length is 14 residues. The CDR3 DNA is TGTGCCAGCACTCGAAGAGACAGGGACACTGAAGCTTTCTTT. Protein product: CASTRRDRDTEAFF.

CDR3 region: CASSTTAQLHTYNEQFF. The CDR3, as DNA: TGTGCCAGCAGCACGACAGCCCAACTTCATACGTACAATGAGCAGTTCTTC. The V and J genes are TRBV7-9 and TRBJ2-1; tentative D call: TRBD1 (5 bases). Trimming cost V 5 bases and J 4 bases, with 21 bases left between them. This CDR3 comprises 17 residues. Per the germline V gene, CDR1 is SEHNR and CDR2 is FQNEAQ (reference sequence).